These 26 T cell receptor beta chains were sequenced from one sample in a study of T cell changes during pregnancy in multiple sclerosis. TCRdb's table, derived via immunoSEQ multiplex PCR, lists solely in-frame clones and lacks some. The table has 45,000 to 65,000 clones, roughly 94% seen once. The sequenced sample was CD8+ T cells from peripheral blood mononuclear cells, obtained in the third trimester of pregnancy. Source of these receptors: a female donor with multiple sclerosis, enrolled in a pregnancy study.

The chain uses TRBV28 and TRBJ2-7, with no clear D. V was clipped by 6 bases and J by 0 bases, with 18 bases between them. Germline CDR1 is MDHEN and CDR2 is SYDVKM. This CDR3 is built from 16 residues. This chain's CDR3 is CASSQLQDDSSYEQYF. The CDR3 DNA sequence: TGTGCCAGCAGCCAGCTCCAGGATGATAGCTCCTACGAGCAGTACTTC.

The chain joins TRBV19 to TRBJ1-5; D not resolved. The germline V gene encodes CDR1 LNHDA and CDR2 SQIVND (reference sequence). The CDR3 runs 14 residues. The V end was cut by 5 bases, the J end by 4 bases, with 12 bases between. The CDR3 nucleotides read TGTGCCAGTAGTCCCTACCCCGGGAATCAGCCCCAGCATTTT. This translates into CASSPYPGNQPQHF.

This chain connects TRBV29-1 to TRBJ2-1, with D possibly matching TRBD1 (6 bases). Germline lookup yields CDR1 SQVTM and CDR2 ANQGSEA. V lost 4 bases to trimming and J lost 3 bases, with 10 bases between them. This CDR3 has 13 residues. This chain's CDR3 is CSVGRGYYNEQFF. The CDR3 DNA reads as TGCAGCGTTGGTAGGGGGTACTACAATGAGCAGTTCTTC.

V usage is TRBV7-9 and J usage is TRBJ2-1; 10 bases match TRBD2. There are 18 residues in the CDR3. The trim removed 5 bases at V and 2 bases at J, leaving 12 bases unmatched. CDR1 and CDR2 (germline): SEHNR, FQNEAQ (reference sequence). As DNA, the CDR3 is TGTGCCAGCAGCCCAAGTACTCTAGCGGGAGTAGCCTACAATGAGCAGTTCTTC. This sequence encodes CASSPSTLAGVAYNEQFF.

The V gene is TRBV7-9, the J gene TRBJ1-1; TRBD1 agrees at 8 bases. V shed 1 base and J 4 bases; nucleotides not matched to a gene: 5. The CDR3 runs to 15 residues. Germline CDR1 reads SEHNR; CDR2 reads FQNEAQ (reference sequence). The CDR3 here is CASSLVDTGGTEAFF. DNA for the CDR3: TGTGCCAGCAGCTTAGTTGATACAGGGGGCACTGAAGCTTTCTTT.

The chain couples TRBV10-3 to TRBJ2-7; weak D call: TRBD1 (5 bases). The CDR3 spans 15 residues. CDR1 and CDR2 (germline): ENHRY, SYGVKD. Trimming removed 0 bases from V and 1 base from J, with 10 bases in between. CDR3 bases: TGTGCCATCAGTGAGTCATCAGGGTATTCCTACGAGCAGTACTTC. It specifies CAISESSGYSYEQYF.

The rearrangement uses TRBV28 and TRBJ1-2, with D possibly TRBD1 on 5 matching bases. The germline V gene has CDR1 MDHEN and CDR2 SYDVKM. Trimming stripped 2 bases from V and 8 bases from J, with 12 bases between. The CDR3 spans 13 residues. The CDR3 loop is CASSLPIRAGYTF. CDR3 sequence (DNA): TGTGCCAGCAGTTTACCTATCAGGGCAGGCTACACCTTC.

This chain uses TRBV28 with TRBJ2-4, with 9 bases lining up with TRBD2. Germline CDR1 and CDR2: MDHEN and SYDVKM. The CDR3 spans 16 residues. J gave up 1 base and V 3 bases, and 4 bases lay outside the gene matches. The CDR3 loop is CASSFWLAGAKNIQYF. CDR3 coding DNA: TGTGCCAGCAGTTTCTGGCTAGCGGGGGCCAAAAACATTCAGTACTTC.

The rearrangement uses TRBV18 and TRBJ2-2, with a weak D call TRBD2 (6 bases). Trimming took 3 bases from V and 8 from J, leaving 25 bases between them. The germline V gene encodes CDR1 KGHSH and CDR2 LQKENI. This CDR3 contains 18 residues. The CDR3 nucleotides read TGTGCCAGCTCACCTACCCAGCCCCGGGAGCTACCCCCAGGGGAGCTGTTTTTT. This translates into CASSPTQPRELPPGELFF.

This clone has a count of ten or more. CDR3 bases: TGTGCCAGCAGTTCGCGGACAGGGGGCTATGAATATGGCTACACCTTC. Translating it yields CASSSRTGGYEYGYTF. The rearrangement links TRBV27 to TRBJ1-2, with 11 bases fitting TRBD1. This CDR3 has 16 residues. The germline V gene encodes CDR1 MNHEY and CDR2 SMNVEV (reference sequence). Trimming cost V 4 bases and J 5 bases; bases outside gene matches: 9.

The chain is built from TRBV14 and TRBJ2-5, with D possibly being TRBD2 (6 bases). The V end was cut by 1 base, the J end by 0 bases, with 15 bases between. CDR3 length: 17 amino acids. The germline gives CDR1 SGHDN, CDR2 FVKESK. The CDR3 DNA follows: TGTGCCAGCAGCCAAGTCCGGGGGACGGAGTACCAAGAGACCCAGTACTTC. Translating it yields CASSQVRGTEYQETQYF. Using reference TRBV14 and TRBJ2-5 for the parts outside the CDR3, the full variable domain is EAGVTQFPSHSVIEKGQTVTLRCDPISGHDNLYWYRRVMGKEIKFLLHFVKESKQDESGMPNNRFLAERTGGTYSTLKVQPAELEDSGVYFCASSQVRGTEYQETQYFGPGTRLLVL.

The chain employs TRBV27 and TRBJ1-5; TRBD1 agrees at 7 bases. V shed 5 bases and J 5 bases; nucleotides not matched to a gene: 9. Germline V CDR1 and CDR2: MNHEY, SMNVEV (reference sequence). The CDR3 sequence is 15 residues long. The CDR3 sequence is CASSHPTDRYQPQHF. The DNA for the CDR3 is TGTGCCAGCAGTCACCCGACGGACAGGTATCAGCCCCAGCATTTT.

The chain links TRBV28 to TRBJ2-2; D not certain. The CDR3 is made up of 16 amino acids. Germline V gene sequence: CDR1 MDHEN, CDR2 SYDVKM. Trimming cost V 6 bases and J 3 bases, with 17 bases left between them. CDR3 sequence reads: CASRTRSSPDTGELFF. CDR3 nucleotide sequence: TGTGCCAGCAGGACTCGAAGCAGTCCCGACACCGGGGAGCTGTTTTTT.

The sample holds one count of this clone. The CDR3 DNA is TGTGCCAGCAGCTTAGTAGCGGAGTTCTTT. It yields the protein CASSLVAEFF. V gene TRBV7-3 combines with J gene TRBJ1-1; D call uncertain. CDR3 size: 10 residues. V was cut by 2 bases and J by 14 bases, with 9 bases left in between. Germline V gene sequence: CDR1 SGHTA, CDR2 FQGTGA.

The V call is TRBV5-6, the J call TRBJ2-5; D possibly corresponds to TRBD2 (6 bases). The V gene lost 4 bases and the J gene lost 1 base, with 14 bases spanning the gap. The V gene's germline CDR1 is SGHDT and CDR2 YYEEEE. The CDR3 is 15 residues long. This CDR3 is CASSPDRDSQETQYF. In DNA, the CDR3 is TGTGCCAGCAGCCCCGACCGGGACTCCCAAGAGACCCAGTACTTC. Complete variable domain (other parts from reference TRBV5-6 and TRBJ2-5): DAGVTQSPTHLIKTRGQQVTLRCSPKSGHDTVSWYQQALGQGPQFIFQYYEEEERQRGNFPDRFSGHQFPNYSSELNVNALLLGDSALYLCASSPDRDSQETQYFGPGTRLLVL.

This clone was observed a handful of times. The chain employs TRBV5-6 and TRBJ1-4; no clear D. Germline assignment: CDR1 SGHDT and CDR2 YYEEEE. V was trimmed by 8 bases and J by 3 bases, leaving 14 bases between them. CDR3 length equals 14 residues. This CDR3 reads CASSKPFPNEKLFF. CDR3 nucleotide sequence: TGTGCCAGTAGCAAGCCCTTTCCTAATGAAAAACTGTTTTTT.

V usage is TRBV6-5 and J usage is TRBJ1-1, with no clear D. CDR3 length: 13 residues. Germline V CDR1 and CDR2: MNHEY, SVGAGI. Trimming stripped 3 bases from V and 2 bases from J, with 7 bases between. DNA of the CDR3: TGTGCCAGCAGTTATAGCAGTAACACTGAAGCTTTCTTT. This translates into CASSYSSNTEAFF.

The chain carries TRBV5-1 and TRBJ2-7, with TRBD1 matching 7 bases. V was clipped by 0 bases and J by 4 bases; unmatched bases: 7. The CDR3 covers 15 residues. Germline CDR1 SGHRS, CDR2 YFSETQ. This CDR3 is CASSLGAGRGYEQYF. The CDR3 bases are TGCGCCAGCAGCTTGGGGGCCGGCAGGGGGTACGAGCAGTACTTC.

This clone was seen a single time. For the CDR3, the DNA is TGTGCCAGCAGTTCTCGACTAGCGGGAGACACCGGGGAGCTGTTTTTT. Protein product: CASSSRLAGDTGELFF. The chain links TRBV6-6 to TRBJ2-2; 12 bases fit TRBD2. This CDR3 region has 16 residues. Germline trimming cut 4 bases from V and 3 bases from J; bases unmatched to any gene: 3. The V gene's germline CDR1 is MNHNY and CDR2 SVGAGI (reference sequence).

This clone was recorded only once. For the CDR3, the DNA is TGTGCCAGCAGCTCGGACAGGGGGGGAAATGAAAAACTGTTTTTT. Its protein is CASSSDRGGNEKLFF. The V call is TRBV28, the J call TRBJ1-4; 10 bases are shared with TRBD1. V shed 6 bases, J shed 5 bases, and the junction held 6 bases outside the gene matches. Germline CDR1 MDHEN, CDR2 SYDVKM. This CDR3 comprises 15 residues.

The genes are TRBV28 and TRBJ2-7, with D perhaps TRBD2 (6 bases). Deletions cut 3 bases from V and 2 bases from J, with 11 bases between. Per germline, CDR1 MDHEN and CDR2 SYDVKM. The CDR3 has 14 residues. For the CDR3, the DNA is TGTGCCAGCAGTTTGGGGGGTGAGGCCTACGAGCAGTACTTC. It is translated as CASSLGGEAYEQYF.

The genes are TRBV27 and TRBJ1-2; D call uncertain. Germline V gives CDR1 MNHEY, CDR2 SMNVEV (reference sequence). The CDR3 contains 14 residues. Trimming removed 6 bases from V and 5 bases from J, with 16 bases in between. The CDR3 sequence is CASRDSGSPYGYTF. The CDR3 bases are TGTGCCAGCAGGGACTCCGGGAGCCCATATGGCTACACCTTC.

The count of this clone is one. V is TRBV5-5 and J is TRBJ1-2; D is unclear. Deletions cut 5 bases from V and 4 bases from J, with 6 bases between. The CDR3 is made up of 11 amino acids. Germline lookup yields CDR1 SGHKS and CDR2 YYEKEE (reference sequence). The CDR3 DNA is TGTGCCAGCAGTCAATCCTATGGCTACACCTTC. Amino acid sequence: CASSQSYGYTF.

V usage is TRBV27 and J usage is TRBJ2-1, with D perhaps matching TRBD2 (6 bases). Germline assignment: CDR1 MNHEY and CDR2 SMNVEV (reference sequence). V dropped 5 bases and J dropped 4 bases, with 15 bases sitting between them. This CDR3 has 15 amino acids. The CDR3 sequence: CASSITGDPYNEQFF. The CDR3 nucleotides read TGTGCCAGCAGTATAACGGGGGACCCATACAATGAGCAGTTCTTC.

The gene calls are TRBV5-4 and TRBJ2-7; unclear D gene. Germline CDR1 SGHNT, CDR2 YYREEE (reference sequence). With 2 bases removed from V and 0 bases from J, the gap between germline ends came to 6 bases. CDR3 length: 13 residues. CDR3 region: CASSFGFSYEQYF. CDR3 DNA sequence: TGTGCCAGCAGCTTCGGGTTCTCCTACGAGCAGTACTTC.

The chain recombines TRBV6-5 with TRBJ1-3; D is undetermined. Germline V gene lookup returns CDR1 MNHEY and CDR2 SVGAGI. This CDR3 is built from 13 residues. V lost 5 bases, J lost 9 bases, and 14 bases lay in between. CDR3 sequence (DNA): TGTGCCAGCAGTGACGGAGAGGGTAGCACCATATATTTT. This translates into CASSDGEGSTIYF.